The 2 T cell receptor beta chains given below trace back to one sample, sequenced in a study of tissue T cells after allogeneic stem cell transplantation. The protocol was immunoSEQ multiplex PCR, while the TCRdb copy is restricted to in-frame clones and leaves out a portion. The sample consists of 6,500 to 7,500 clones, 65% to 80% of them appearing once. Sequencing was done on a sample of blood. The source of these receptors is a female BALB/c mouse in good health. The strain is characterized by the MHC haplotype H2-d.

On this clone itself: Germline and genes: mouse. The observed sequence ends 1 residue before the CDR3 terminus, with the missing tail filled in from the germline J gene. The rearrangement uses TRBV19 and TRBJ2-2, with unresolved D. CDR1 is FNHDT, CDR2 SITEND, per germline (reference sequence). Trimming stripped 4 bases from V and 1 base from J, with 8 bases between. This CDR3 has 14 residues. Incomplete CDR3 DNA: TGTGCCAGCAGTCTTCGTCGAAACACCGGGCAGCTCTAC. It is translated as CASSLRRNTGQLY. The full CDR3 sequence reads CASSLRRNTGQLYF.

Details on this clone: The gene symbols are mouse symbols. The read falls 1 residue short of the CDR3 end, and the missing part is taken from the germline J gene. J is TRBJ1-3 and V is TRBV31, with D possibly being TRBD1 (5 bases). This CDR3 comprises 13 residues. Trimming removed 1 base from V and 1 base from J, with 5 bases in between. Germline V gives CDR1 GKSSPN, CDR2 SITVG. CDR3 in amino acids: CAWSRGSGNTLYF. The sequenced CDR3 bases are TGTGCCTGGAGTCGGGGGTCTGGAAATACGCTCTAT.